Listed here are 21 T cell receptor beta chains from one sample, sequenced in a study of Ad26.COV2.S vaccination and SARS-CoV-2 variants. Treatment denoted: roughly 20 received Ad26.COV2.S at low or high dose, single or two shots; several received placebo; per-sample allocation not given. Sampling occurred on day 63 after the first vaccine or placebo injection. The assay was immunoSEQ multiplex PCR, and TCRdb's table has in-frame clones only and misses some. This sample has about 420,000 clones, with 88% found just once. This material consisted of peripheral blood, taken in a trial of Ad26.COV2.S vaccine versus placebo. These receptors all come from a person aged 18 to 65 who received the Ad26.COV2.S COVID-19 vaccine or a placebo.

The chain links TRBV15 to TRBJ2-1, with 7 bases matching TRBD2. This CDR3 has 15 amino acids. The germline V gene encodes CDR1 LNHNV and CDR2 YYDKDF (reference sequence). Germline trimming cut 3 bases from V and 10 bases from J; bases unmatched to any gene: 12. The CDR3 coding sequence is TGTGCCACCAGCAGTGGGGGGGATACCTTTCGCGAGCAGTTCTTC. Translated: CATSSGGDTFREQFF.

This chain links TRBV5-1 with TRBJ1-4; perhaps TRBD1 as D (5 bases). CDR1 is SGHRS and CDR2 is YFSETQ in the germline V gene. V lost 2 bases and J lost 7, with 9 bases in between. This CDR3 contains 13 residues. The chain's CDR3 is CASSFTGGEKLFF. CDR3 coding DNA: TGCGCCAGCAGCTTCACCGGGGGTGAAAAACTGTTTTTT.

The chain recombines TRBV19 with TRBJ1-2, with 11 bases identical to TRBD1. Germline V gene sequence: CDR1 LNHDA, CDR2 SQIVND (reference sequence). The CDR3 is made up of 16 amino acids. Trimming removed 4 bases from V and 8 bases from J; junction bases left unmatched: 12. The CDR3 here is CASSTPPDRGRSGYTF. The CDR3 DNA reads as TGTGCCAGTAGTACTCCCCCGGACAGGGGGCGTAGCGGCTACACCTTC. The full variable domain, in which reference TRBV19 and TRBJ1-2 provide the parts outside the CDR3, is DGGITQSPKYLFRKEGQNVTLSCEQNLNHDAMYWYRQDPGQGLRLIYYSQIVNDFQKGDIAEGYSVSREKKESFPLTVTSAQKNPTAFYLCASSTPPDRGRSGYTFGSGTRLTVV.

A word on this clone: Other DNA sequences in the sample encode the same CDR3. V gene TRBV7-9 combines with J gene TRBJ2-7, with 7 bases fitting TRBD1. In germline, CDR1 is SEHNR, CDR2 FQNEAQ (reference sequence). The CDR3 spans 13 residues. V lost 2 bases, J lost 3 bases, and 1 base stayed unmatched. The chain's CDR3 is CASSLRQGYEQYF. CDR3 DNA sequence: TGTGCCAGCAGCTTACGACAGGGCTACGAGCAGTACTTC.

The V gene is TRBV7-8, the J gene TRBJ2-2; D possibly corresponds to TRBD2 (6 bases). Trimming left V 1 base short and J 7 bases short, with 16 bases between. Germline V lookup: CDR1 SGHVS, CDR2 FQNEAQ. This CDR3 is 16 amino acids long. The CDR3 here is CASSLVRVGGLGELFF. CDR3 coding DNA: TGTGCCAGCAGCTTAGTTCGGGTGGGGGGACTCGGGGAGCTGTTTTTT.

The chain links TRBV19 to TRBJ2-7; 10 bases align to TRBD2. CDR1 and CDR2 (germline): LNHDA, SQIVND (reference sequence). V shed 0 bases and J 3 bases; nucleotides not matched to a gene: 5. The CDR3 is 16 residues long. CDR3 sequence: CASSIDPGLARYEQYF. DNA for the CDR3: TGTGCCAGTAGTATAGATCCGGGACTAGCGCGCTACGAGCAGTACTTC.

The chain links TRBV6-4 to TRBJ1-2; TRBD1 is a possible D gene (6 bases). V lost 1 base and J lost 6, with 15 bases in between. From germline, CDR1 is MRHNA and CDR2 SNTAGT. The CDR3 has 15 amino acids. The CDR3 loop reads CASSDWEQGRNGYTF. CDR3 sequence (DNA): TGTGCCAGCAGTGACTGGGAACAGGGTAGGAATGGCTACACCTTC.

This clone has only a few counts. The CDR3 sequence is CASSQTTVKDNEQFF. CDR3 in DNA: TGTGCCAGCAGCCAGACGACAGTGAAAGACAATGAGCAGTTCTTC. This chain links TRBV3-1 (or the pseudogene TRBV3-2) with TRBJ2-1; maybe TRBD1 (5 bases). Germline assignment: CDR1 LGHDT and CDR2 YNNKEL (reference sequence). Trimming took off 3 bases at V and 5 bases at J, with 14 bases between the two ends. The CDR3 spans 15 residues.

V and J are TRBV7-8 and TRBJ1-2, with D possibly matching TRBD1 (6 bases). The CDR3 has 14 residues. Trimming cost V 3 bases and J 8 bases, with 16 bases left between them. Germline V gives CDR1 SGHVS, CDR2 FQNEAQ. The CDR3 protein is CASSFGLGTSGYTF. The CDR3 region has the DNA TGTGCCAGCAGCTTTGGTTTAGGGACAAGCGGCTACACCTTC.

V usage is TRBV4-1 and J usage is TRBJ1-5; 7 bases fit TRBD1. The J segment lost 4 bases and the V segment lost 0 bases, leaving 3 bases of the junction unmatched. This CDR3 region has 15 residues. In germline, CDR1 is MGHRA, CDR2 YSYEKL. CDR3 DNA: TGCGCCAGCAGCCAAGATACAGGGGAAAATCAGCCCCAGCATTTT. It codes for CASSQDTGENQPQHF.

Notes on this clone: The sample contains more than one DNA sequence encoding this CDR3. J is TRBJ2-7 and V is TRBV5-1; 7 bases fit TRBD1. V lost 2 bases and J lost 3; bases outside the gene matches: 5. This CDR3 is 14 amino acids long. Germline lookup yields CDR1 SGHRS and CDR2 YFSETQ. The CDR3 here is CASSLGAGGYEQYF. In DNA form, the CDR3 reads TGCGCCAGCAGCTTAGGGGCAGGGGGCTACGAGCAGTACTTC.

The chain carries TRBV7-9 and TRBJ1-1; D uncertain. The V and J ends lost 5 bases and 6 bases respectively, with 16 bases between them. CDR3 length: 14 amino acids. The germline V gene has CDR1 SEHNR and CDR2 FQNEAQ (reference sequence). The CDR3 here is CASSLKGGGAEAFF. CDR3 in DNA: TGTGCCAGCAGCCTCAAGGGTGGAGGAGCTGAAGCTTTCTTT.

The chain links TRBV15 to TRBJ2-7; 9 bases match TRBD1. The junction had 6 bases not matched to a gene; V was cut back by 0 bases and J by 0 bases. Germline V gene data show CDR1 as LNHNV and CDR2 as YYDKDF (reference sequence). The CDR3 is made up of 17 amino acids. The CDR3 region is CATSRDRDRAFSYEQYF. CDR3 coding DNA: TGTGCCACCAGCAGAGATAGGGACAGGGCATTCTCCTACGAGCAGTACTTC.

This chain links TRBV6-1 with TRBJ2-5, with 12 positions matching TRBD2. V lost 4 bases to trimming and J lost 5 bases; unmatched junction nucleotides: 8. CDR3 length: 16 amino acids. In germline, CDR1 is MNHNS, CDR2 SASEGT. CDR3 sequence reads: CASSAVTGLAGETQYF. The CDR3 region has the DNA TGTGCCAGCAGTGCTGTGACGGGACTAGCGGGTGAGACCCAGTACTTC.

This CDR3 is CASSFLGQNYEQYF. The CDR3 DNA reads as TGTGCCAGCAGTTTTCTCGGGCAGAACTACGAGCAGTACTTC. The V and J genes are TRBV27 and TRBJ2-7; no clear D gene. Germline V gene sequence: CDR1 MNHEY, CDR2 SMNVEV (reference sequence). This CDR3 is built from 14 residues. V dropped 3 bases and J dropped 3 bases, with 12 bases sitting between them.

The rearrangement joins TRBV7-3 to TRBJ1-1, with D perhaps matching TRBD1 (6 bases). Germline lookup yields CDR1 SGHTA and CDR2 FQGTGA. The V gene lost 2 bases and the J gene lost 4 bases, with 8 bases spanning the gap. The length of the CDR3 is 13 residues. The CDR3 coding sequence is TGTGCCAGCAGCTTAGGGGGCTTCACTGAAGCTTTCTTT. Protein: CASSLGGFTEAFF.

The rearrangement joins TRBV7-2 to TRBJ2-7; a weak D match, TRBD1 (5 bases). The germline V and J ends were trimmed by 2 bases and 1 base, with 12 bases remaining between them. The germline V gene has CDR1 SGHTA and CDR2 FQGNSA. This CDR3 region has 15 residues. The CDR3 reads CASSLWGGRSYEQYF. The CDR3 bases are TGTGCCAGCAGCTTATGGGGCGGCAGATCCTACGAGCAGTACTTC.

The chain combines TRBV6-5 with TRBJ2-1; TRBD2 might be the D (6 bases). The CDR3 is made up of 14 amino acids. V was shortened by 6 bases and J by 8 bases, with 17 bases between the two germline ends. The germline gives CDR1 MNHEY, CDR2 SVGAGI. Here the CDR3 DNA reads TGTGCCAGCAGGATGGGAAGGGGAGGCCATGAGCAGTTCTTC. This codes for CASRMGRGGHEQFF.

The chain links TRBV10-3 to TRBJ2-6; 7 nucleotides line up with TRBD1. From germline, CDR1 is ENHRY and CDR2 SYGVKD. The CDR3 totals 14 residues. Unmatched junction bases numbered 4, after V lost 9 bases and J lost 2 bases. The CDR3, as DNA: TGTGCCATACGTACAGGGGCTGGGGCCAACGTCCTGACTTTC. This gives the protein CAIRTGAGANVLTF.

The CDR3 nucleotides read TGTGCCAGCAGCCAAGAGGGGCGGTCGGCTGAAGCTTTCTTT. Its protein is CASSQEGRSAEAFF. The chain joins TRBV3-1 (or the pseudogene TRBV3-2) to TRBJ1-1, with a possible D match to TRBD1 (5 bases). Looked up from germline, CDR1 is LGHDT and CDR2 is YNNKEL (reference sequence). This CDR3 has 14 amino acids. Deletions cut 0 bases from V and 6 bases from J, with 11 bases between.

The chain employs TRBV10-3 and TRBJ1-1, with TRBD1 identical over 7 bases. This CDR3 contains 13 residues. Germline V gene data show CDR1 as ENHRY and CDR2 as SYGVKD. V trimming: 11 bases; J trimming: 2 bases; junction bases outside the gene matches: 8. The CDR3 is CAAAGGFNTEAFF. CDR3 DNA sequence: TGTGCCGCGGCAGGGGGTTTCAACACTGAAGCTTTCTTT.